The clone carrying this TCR beta chain was recorded once. Original methodology: It was from reference gene primer amplification that nucleated cell counts were estimated. TCRdb's table, derived via immunoSEQ multiplex PCR, lists solely in-frame clones and lacks some. D and trimming come from the DNA, and the V and J calls and clone size come from that table. Of 120,000 to 150,000 clones listed, about 86% are singletons. The record originates from a study of blood T cell repertoires in COVID-19. Study context: There were acute and convalescent COVID-19 samples, and they came from the United States, Italy and Spain. Sample material is recorded as cDNA or gDNA derived from T cells, B-cell-depleted T cells, or PBMCs.

The V end lost 2 bases, the J end lost 7 bases, and 17 bases lay between the germline ends. CDR1 and CDR2 (germline): KGHSH, LQKENI. The CDR3 contains 15 residues. The genes are TRBV18 and TRBJ1-1; D is perhaps TRBD1 (6 bases). Sequencing was carried out using peripheral blood. The sequence derives from a woman between 55 and 75 years old with acute or convalescent COVID-19. This chain's CDR3 is CASSPFEEQGREAFF. In DNA form, the CDR3 reads TGTGCCAGCTCACCATTCGAGGAACAGGGTCGTGAAGCTTTCTTT.